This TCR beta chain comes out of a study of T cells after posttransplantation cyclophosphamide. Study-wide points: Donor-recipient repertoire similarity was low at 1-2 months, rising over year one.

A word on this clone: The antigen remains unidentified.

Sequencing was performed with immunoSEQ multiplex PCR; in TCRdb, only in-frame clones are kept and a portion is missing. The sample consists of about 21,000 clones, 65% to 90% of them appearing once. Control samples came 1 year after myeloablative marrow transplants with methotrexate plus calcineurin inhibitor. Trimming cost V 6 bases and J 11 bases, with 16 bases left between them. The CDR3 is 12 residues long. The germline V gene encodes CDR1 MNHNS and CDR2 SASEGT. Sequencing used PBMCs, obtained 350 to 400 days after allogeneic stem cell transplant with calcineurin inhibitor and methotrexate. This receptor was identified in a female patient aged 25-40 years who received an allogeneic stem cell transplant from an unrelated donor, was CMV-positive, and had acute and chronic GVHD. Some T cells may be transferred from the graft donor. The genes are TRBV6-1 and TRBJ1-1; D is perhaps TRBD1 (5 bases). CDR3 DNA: TGTGCCAGCAGGGTCCCGGGGGGTGGGGCTTTCTTT. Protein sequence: CASRVPGGGAFF.